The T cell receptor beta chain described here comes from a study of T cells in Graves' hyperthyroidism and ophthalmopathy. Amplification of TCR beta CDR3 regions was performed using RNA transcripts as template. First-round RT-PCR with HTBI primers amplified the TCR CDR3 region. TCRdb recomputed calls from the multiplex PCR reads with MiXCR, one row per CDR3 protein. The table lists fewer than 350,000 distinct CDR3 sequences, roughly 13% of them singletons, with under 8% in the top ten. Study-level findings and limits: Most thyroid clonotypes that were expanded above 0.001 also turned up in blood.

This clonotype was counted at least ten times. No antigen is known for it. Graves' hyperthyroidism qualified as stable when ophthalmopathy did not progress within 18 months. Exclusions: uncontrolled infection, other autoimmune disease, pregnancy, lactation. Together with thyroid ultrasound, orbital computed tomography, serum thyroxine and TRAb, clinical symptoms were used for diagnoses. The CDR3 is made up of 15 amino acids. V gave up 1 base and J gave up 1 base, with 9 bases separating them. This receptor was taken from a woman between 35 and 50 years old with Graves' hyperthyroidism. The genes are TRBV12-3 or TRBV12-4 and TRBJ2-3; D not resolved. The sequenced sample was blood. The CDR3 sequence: CASSLDSTGTDTQYF. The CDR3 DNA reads TGTGCCAGCAGTTTAGATAGTACGGGCACAGATACGCAGTATTTT.